This entry describes one TCR beta chain. No cognate antigen has been identified for it. No much larger clone is present one base from it, and per-base qualities are unavailable. Per the publication, the time point label means: cells obtained before transplantation from donor or recipient. CD3+CD4+ and CD3+CD8+ populations were FACS-sorted from unstimulated pre-transplant donor and recipient cells taken from spleen or lymph nodes. This entry comes from a study of graft-versus-host responses after intestinal transplantation (dated by TCRdb to the early 2020s). With respect to the entire study: The transplants that recipients got were multivisceral, liver-intestinal, or isolated intestinal. After intestinal transplantation, graft-versus-host and host-versus-graft alloreactive T cell clones in the graft, circulation and bone marrow were tracked using bulk TCR-beta CDR3 sequencing. A peak of at least 4% donor T cells among recipient peripheral blood mononuclear cells was the definition used for donor T cell macrochimerism. A cohort of approximately 24 intestinal transplant recipients, including one retransplant, was enrolled, and a few patients lacking pretransplant specimens were excluded. Alloreactive clones were identified by sequencing pre-transplant mixed lymphocyte reaction products and comparing them with unstimulated pre-transplant donor and recipient T cells. Instead of going to the commercial service, samples from three later patients were sequenced in-house on an Illumina MiSeq and processed with MiXCR. Every recipient was given anti-thymocyte globulin induction, followed by 2 to 4 years of maintenance tacrolimus and steroids.

The germline V end is reduced by 5 bases and the J end by 3 bases; junction bases left unmatched: 7. From the cysteine up to the phenylalanine, the CDR3 has a length of 14 residues. Of the read, only the CDR3 DNA is kept; its 42 bases are in frame from base 1. CDR1 and CDR2 were assigned from the germline V gene (reference sequence) as LNHDA and SQIVND. The library was produced with the immunoSEQ multiplex PCR assay. For most patients, genomic DNA was isolated with the Qiagen DNeasy Blood and Tissue Kit and sent frozen to Adaptive Biotechnologies for TCR sequencing. Adaptive Biotechnologies carried out high-throughput TCR-beta CDR3 sequencing of genomic DNA for most patients. The original methods were these. Adaptive's ImmunoSEQ software supplied the TCR sequencing data for around 19 patients, while MiXCR and VDJtools were used to process a few other patients. To correct CD4 versus CD8 sorting errors, sequences present in both subsets at a frequency ratio below 5:1 were removed. CDR3 nucleotide sequences shared between donor and recipient were removed because the origin of such sequences could not be assigned. To be classed as alloreactive, a clone needed at least 2-fold expansion over unstimulated cells and a minimum CFSE-low frequency of 0.002% (template counts) or 0.001% (read counts). A clone was considered mappable if detected in the sequenced pre-transplant spleen, lymph node, or MLR CFSE-low populations of the donor or recipient. The cumulative frequency of alloreactive clones was calculated as a percentage of all sequences, weighted by copy number. Entries here come from immuneACCESS through TCRdb and include only in-frame sequences with V and J called. Some clones fail to appear in such tables; in the studies checked, an unresolved V gene covers under half of the shortfall, and the cause of the remainder is unknown. V and J calls and clone size are as listed in that table; D and trimming were resolved from the DNA. The sample data list 80,000 to 85,000 clones, and 91% of these were observed just once. The top ten constitute more than 0.095% of the sample.

The study at large found these results: The conclusions were limited by the relatively low number and heterogeneity of the intestinal transplant patients. GvH clones were found in recipient bone marrow, and some of the GvH clones appeared earlier in ileal mucosa or blood, which is consistent with an intestinal mucosal origin. Early after transplant, peak levels of circulating GvH clones were associated with declines in HvG clones. High GvH to HvG T cell clonal ratios were observed in the allografts of patients with donor T cell macrochimerism.

This TCR was sampled from a human donor who received an intestinal transplant. This sequence uses TRBV19 and TRBJ2-7; 7 central bases correspond to TRBD1. Material: unstimulated CD4+ T cells sorted from spleen or lymph node cells, obtained before intestinal transplant. The CDR3: CASSLRQGSYEQYF. The nucleotide sequence is given as TGTGCCAGTAGTCTCCGACAGGGAAGCTACGAGCAGTACTTC.